These 16 T cell receptor beta chains were all obtained from the same sample, sequenced in a study of OX40 agonist ivuxolimab in advanced cancers. The table came from immunoSEQ multiplex PCR; TCRdb's copy has only in-frame clones and leaves some out. The table lists over 65,000 clones, less than 95% of them singletons. The input for sequencing was CD4+ or CD8+ T cells sorted from blood, taken in a trial of the OX40 agonist ivuxolimab. Receptors originate from an adult with an advanced solid tumor such as melanoma, head and neck, liver or kidney cancer.

The gene calls are TRBV6-1 and TRBJ1-5; D not certain. CDR1 is MNHNS, CDR2 SASEGT, per germline. Between the trimmed V and J ends, which lost 1 base and 0 bases, there was a span of 7 bases. The CDR3 length is 15 residues. CDR3 in amino acids: CASSEGVVSNQPQHF. The CDR3 nucleotides are TGTGCCAGCAGTGAAGGCGTCGTTAGCAATCAGCCCCAGCATTTT.

The J gene is TRBJ2-3, the V gene TRBV10-3, with TRBD1 identical over 7 bases. CDR1 is ENHRY, CDR2 SYGVKD, per germline. J gave up 4 bases and V 4 bases, and 5 bases lay outside the gene matches. This CDR3 has 14 amino acids. The CDR3 DNA sequence: TGTGCCATCAGTGGCTACAGGGGACCAGATACGCAGTATTTT. It yields the protein CAISGYRGPDTQYF.

The rearrangement uses TRBV28 and TRBJ2-7, with D uncertain. CDR3 length: 13 amino acids. V gave up 3 bases and J gave up 2 bases, with 8 bases separating them. CDR1 is MDHEN, CDR2 SYDVKM, per germline. CDR3 coding DNA: TGTGCCAGCAGTTTTTCCGTAGCCTACGAGCAGTACTTC. This translates into CASSFSVAYEQYF.

The chain employs TRBV6-6 and TRBJ2-1; D gene ambiguous. The V gene lost 4 bases and the J gene lost 7 bases, with 11 bases spanning the gap. The germline gives CDR1 MNHNY, CDR2 SVGAGI (reference sequence). The CDR3 is 13 amino acids. CDR3 protein: CASSWTVGNEQFF. In DNA form, the CDR3 reads TGTGCCAGCAGTTGGACCGTGGGGAATGAGCAGTTCTTC.

The rearrangement uses TRBV4-3 and TRBJ2-3; 9 positions agree with TRBD1. CDR1 LGHNA and CDR2 YSLEER come from the germline V gene. CDR3 length equals 15 residues. Germline trimming cut 4 bases from V and 0 bases from J; bases unmatched to any gene: 2. The CDR3 loop reads CASSLGTGSTDTQYF. In DNA, the CDR3 is TGCGCCAGCAGCCTCGGGACAGGGAGCACAGATACGCAGTATTTT.

V is TRBV30 and J is TRBJ2-3; 11 positions agree with TRBD2. The CDR3 sequence is 16 residues long. CDR1 and CDR2 from the germline V gene are GTSNPN and SVGIG (reference sequence). With V trimmed by 1 base and J by 1 base, 4 bases remained unmatched. CDR3 nucleotides: TGTGCCTGGAGTGCGGTACTAGCGGGGGGCACAGATACGCAGTATTTT. Translation: CAWSAVLAGGTDTQYF.

The chain recombines TRBV7-2 with TRBJ2-5; 9 bases agree with TRBD2. TRBJ2-7 matches the DNA end more closely, so the J call is doubtful. Germline V gene data show CDR1 as SGHTA and CDR2 as FQGNSA. This CDR3 has 15 amino acids. The CDR3 bases are TGTGCCAGCAGCTTACTAAGTAGCGGGAGCCACGAGCAGTACTTC. Its translation: CASSLLSSGSHEQYF.

The genes are TRBV20-1 and TRBJ2-7, with D unresolved. Looked up from germline, CDR1 is DFQATT and CDR2 is SNEGSKA (reference sequence). V lost 6 bases and J lost 3, with 6 bases in between. This CDR3 is built from 10 residues. The CDR3 here is CSAKDYEQYF. CDR3 DNA: TGCAGTGCAAAGGACTACGAGCAGTACTTC.

The chain recombines TRBV4-1 with TRBJ2-1; 8 bases line up with TRBD1. Per the germline V gene, CDR1 is MGHRA and CDR2 is YSYEKL. The CDR3 runs to 15 residues. The V segment lost 4 bases and the J segment 5 bases; nucleotides outside the gene matches: 7. The CDR3 spells CASSPIPQGDNEQFF. The CDR3 nucleotides are TGCGCCAGCAGCCCCATACCACAGGGGGACAATGAGCAGTTCTTC.

V usage is TRBV11-3 and J usage is TRBJ2-7; D may be TRBD1 or TRBD2 (6 bases each). This CDR3 is 15 amino acids long. Trimming took off 5 bases at V and 3 bases at J, with 17 bases between the two ends. CDR1 is SGHNT, CDR2 YENEEA, per germline. The CDR3 region has the DNA TGTGCCAGCAGCAAAGGGGGGCCGACCCTCTACGAGCAGTACTTC. Translation gives CASSKGGPTLYEQYF.

This chain connects TRBV5-8 to TRBJ2-7, with 7 positions matching TRBD1. V was pared by 4 bases and J by 2 bases, with 9 bases of the junction left unmatched. The CDR3 loop spans 15 amino acids. The germline V gene has CDR1 SGHTS and CDR2 YDEGEE. The CDR3 loop reads CASSLQGDIAYEQYF. Here the CDR3 DNA reads TGTGCCAGCAGCCTGCAGGGGGATATTGCCTACGAGCAGTACTTC.

V is TRBV14 and J is TRBJ2-3; D possibly uses TRBD1 or TRBD2 (5 bases each). Trimming pared 4 bases from V and 2 bases from J, leaving 7 bases between. Germline loops: CDR1 SGHDN, CDR2 FVKESK. The CDR3 runs 13 residues. The CDR3 region is CASSPGTTDTQYF. The CDR3 DNA is TGTGCCAGCAGCCCAGGGACCACAGATACGCAGTATTTT.

This chain uses TRBV9 with TRBJ2-5; no reliable D call. This CDR3 comprises 14 residues. The V and J ends lost 0 bases and 4 bases respectively, with 10 bases between them. Looked up from germline, CDR1 is SGDLS and CDR2 is YYNGEE. For the CDR3, the DNA is TGTGCCAGCAGCGTAGCGGGCCCCGGAGAGACCCAGTACTTC. Its translation is CASSVAGPGETQYF. Variable domain in full (rest from reference TRBV9 and TRBJ2-5): DSGVTQTPKHLITATGQRVTLRCSPRSGDLSVYWYQQSLDQGLQFLIQYYNGEERAKGNILERFSAQQFPDLHSELNLSSLELGDSALYFCASSVAGPGETQYFGPGTRLLVL.

The chain carries TRBV10-3 and TRBJ2-2; 10 bases match TRBD1. Germline CDR1 ENHRY, CDR2 SYGVKD. The ends lost 10 bases at V and 3 bases at J; junction bases unmatched: 8. CDR3 length equals 15 residues. The CDR3 protein is CATTPGQGDTGELFF. The CDR3 DNA is TGTGCCACCACCCCAGGACAGGGGGACACCGGGGAGCTGTTTTTT.

V gene TRBV11-2 combines with J gene TRBJ2-7, with 13 bases lining up with TRBD2. Germline V gives CDR1 SGHAT, CDR2 FQNNGV. The junction had 6 bases not matched to a gene; V was cut back by 7 bases and J by 6 bases. CDR3 length equals 14 residues. The DNA for the CDR3 is TGTGCCAGCACCAAACTAGCGGGGGGGTCCGAGCAGTACTTC. It is translated as CASTKLAGGSEQYF.

The DNA for the CDR3 is TGTGCCAGCAGCCAAGCGGGGACTAGCGGGGGGGCCGTTTTTGCAGATACGCAGTATTTT. Its translation: CASSQAGTSGGAVFADTQYF. The V gene is TRBV4-2, the J gene TRBJ2-3, with TRBD2 identical over 16 bases. CDR3 length equals 20 residues. V gave up 1 base and J gave up 4 bases; unmatched junction bases: 11. Germline V gene lookup returns CDR1 LGHNA and CDR2 YNFKEQ.